This entry lists 8 T cell receptor beta chains sequenced from one sample in a study of T cells in localized non-small cell lung cancer. TCRdb keeps only in-frame clones here, not all; method: immunoSEQ multiplex PCR. This sample carries roughly 72,000 clones, less than 90% of them seen once, and the ten largest clones take around a fifth. The material was peripheral blood, obtained before any cancer treatment. The receptors stem from a male donor aged 60 or older with stage III squamous cell lung carcinoma.

V usage is TRBV6-5 and J usage is TRBJ1-6; TRBD1 is a possible D gene (5 bases). V was cut by 6 bases and J by 7 bases, with 10 bases left in between. This CDR3 region has 13 residues. The germline V gene encodes CDR1 MNHEY and CDR2 SVGAGI. In DNA form, the CDR3 reads TGTGCCAGCAGACGTGCAGGGAATTCACCCCTCCACTTT. Translated, it gives CASRRAGNSPLHF.

The V call is TRBV28, the J call TRBJ1-2; tentative D call: TRBD1 (5 bases). V lost 6 bases, J lost 3 bases, and 11 bases lay in between. The CDR3 covers 13 residues. Looked up from germline, CDR1 is MDHEN and CDR2 is SYDVKM. The CDR3 region has the DNA TGTGCCAGCAGCCCCGACAGAGACTATGGCTACACCTTC. Translating gives CASSPDRDYGYTF.

This clone appeared once. The CDR3: CASSWVGLSSYEQYV. CDR3 in DNA: TGTGCCAGCAGCTGGGTGGGACTATCGTCCTACGAGCAGTACGTC. The gene calls are TRBV5-6 and TRBJ2-7; 7 positions agree with TRBD2. The trim removed 3 bases at V and 1 base at J, leaving 7 bases unmatched. The CDR3 sequence is 15 residues long. Germline loops: CDR1 SGHDT, CDR2 YYEEEE.

The chain has TRBV20-1 and TRBJ2-5, with D unclear. Looked up from germline, CDR1 is DFQATT and CDR2 is SNEGSKA (reference sequence). Trimming left V 6 bases short and J 1 base short, with 6 bases between. CDR3 length equals 11 residues. The chain's CDR3 is CSATLQETQYF. DNA for the CDR3: TGCAGTGCAACGCTCCAAGAGACCCAGTACTTC.

The J gene is TRBJ2-5, the V gene TRBV28; 8 bases fit TRBD1. V gave up 6 bases and J gave up 2 bases; unmatched junction bases: 17. From germline, CDR1 is MDHEN and CDR2 SYDVKM. The CDR3 loop spans 18 amino acids. The CDR3: CASSPTGGRGMGQETQYF. DNA for the CDR3: TGTGCCAGCAGCCCAACAGGGGGACGGGGTATGGGGCAAGAGACCCAGTACTTC.

The chain couples TRBV29-1 to TRBJ2-1; tentatively, D is TRBD1 (6 bases). Trimming cost V 3 bases and J 3 bases, with 12 bases left between them. Germline V gene lookup returns CDR1 SQVTM and CDR2 ANQGSEA. This CDR3 has 14 amino acids. DNA of the CDR3: TGCAGCGTTGAGGTGGGGGCAGGCTACAATGAGCAGTTCTTC. Amino acid sequence: CSVEVGAGYNEQFF.

This rearrangement joins TRBV7-8 to TRBJ2-7; D ambiguous. From germline, CDR1 is SGHVS and CDR2 FQNEAQ. The CDR3 covers 14 residues. With 2 bases removed from V and 3 bases from J, the gap between germline ends came to 11 bases. CDR3 sequence reads: CASSLRTPDYEQYF. The CDR3 coding sequence is TGTGCCAGCAGCTTACGAACCCCGGACTACGAGCAGTACTTC.

V is TRBV28 and J is TRBJ1-2; D gene unclear. The CDR3 is made up of 12 amino acids. V was pared by 6 bases and J by 8 bases, with 13 bases between. The germline CDR1 and CDR2 sequences are MDHEN and SYDVKM. This chain's CDR3 is CASSDGLTGYTF. For the CDR3, the DNA is TGTGCCAGCAGCGACGGACTGACCGGCTACACCTTC.